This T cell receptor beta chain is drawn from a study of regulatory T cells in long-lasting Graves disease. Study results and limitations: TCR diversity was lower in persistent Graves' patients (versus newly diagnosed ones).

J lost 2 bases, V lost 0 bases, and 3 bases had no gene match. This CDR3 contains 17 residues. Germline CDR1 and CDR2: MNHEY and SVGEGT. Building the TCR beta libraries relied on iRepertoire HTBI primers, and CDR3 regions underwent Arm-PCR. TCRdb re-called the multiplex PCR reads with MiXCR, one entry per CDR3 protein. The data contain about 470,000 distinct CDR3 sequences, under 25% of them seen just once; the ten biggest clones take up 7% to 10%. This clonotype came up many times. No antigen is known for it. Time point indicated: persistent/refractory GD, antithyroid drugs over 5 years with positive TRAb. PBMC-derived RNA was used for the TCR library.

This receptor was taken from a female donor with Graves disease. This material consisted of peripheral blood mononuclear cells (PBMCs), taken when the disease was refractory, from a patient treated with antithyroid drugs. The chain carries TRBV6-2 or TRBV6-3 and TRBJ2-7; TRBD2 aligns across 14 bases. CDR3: CASSYSTSGRDAYEQYF. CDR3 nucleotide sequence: TGTGCCAGCAGTTACTCGACTAGCGGGAGGGACGCCTACGAGCAGTACTTC.